This TCR beta chain was sequenced in a study of Ad26.COV2.S vaccination and SARS-CoV-2 variants. The CDR3 extends over 13 amino acids. V trimming: 4 bases; J trimming: 4 bases; junction bases outside the gene matches: 3. This clone has more than one count but fewer than ten. The antigen remains undetermined. Study results and limitations: Measurements of TCR breadth and depth may have given underestimates of the total T cell responses.

The treatment: 19 received Ad26.COV2.S at low or high dose, single or two shots; about five received placebo; per-sample allocation not given. Day 63 after the first vaccine or placebo injection was the time point for sampling. Sequenced by immunoSEQ multiplex PCR; TCRdb stores in-frame clones only, minus some. The sample holds a few hundred thousand clones, 80% to 95% seen once. The J gene is TRBJ1-1, the V gene TRBV12-3 or TRBV12-4, with 7 bases aligning to TRBD1. The sequenced sample was peripheral blood, obtained in a trial of Ad26.COV2.S vaccine versus placebo. The sequence was collected from a person between 18 and 65 years old who received the Ad26.COV2.S COVID-19 vaccine or a placebo. The CDR3 nucleotides are TGTGCCAGCAGTTCAGGGGGAGGCACTGAAGCTTTCTTT. It codes for CASSSGGGTEAFF.